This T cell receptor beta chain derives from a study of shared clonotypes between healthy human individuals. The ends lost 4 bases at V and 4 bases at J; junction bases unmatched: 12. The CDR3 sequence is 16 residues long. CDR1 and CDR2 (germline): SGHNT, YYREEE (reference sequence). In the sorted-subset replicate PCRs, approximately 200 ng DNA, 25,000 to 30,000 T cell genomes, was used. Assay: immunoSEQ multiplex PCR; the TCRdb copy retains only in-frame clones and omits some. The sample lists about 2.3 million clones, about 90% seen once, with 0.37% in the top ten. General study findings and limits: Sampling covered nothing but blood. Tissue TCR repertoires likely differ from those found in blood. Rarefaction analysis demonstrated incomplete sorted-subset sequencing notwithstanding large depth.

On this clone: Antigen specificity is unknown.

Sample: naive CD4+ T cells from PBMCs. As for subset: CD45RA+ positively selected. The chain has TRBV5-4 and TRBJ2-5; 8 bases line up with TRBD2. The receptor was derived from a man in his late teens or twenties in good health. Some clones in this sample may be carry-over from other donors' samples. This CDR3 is CASSLGGGSGTETQYF. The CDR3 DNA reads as TGTGCCAGCAGCCTTGGCGGGGGGTCCGGGACAGAGACCCAGTACTTC.